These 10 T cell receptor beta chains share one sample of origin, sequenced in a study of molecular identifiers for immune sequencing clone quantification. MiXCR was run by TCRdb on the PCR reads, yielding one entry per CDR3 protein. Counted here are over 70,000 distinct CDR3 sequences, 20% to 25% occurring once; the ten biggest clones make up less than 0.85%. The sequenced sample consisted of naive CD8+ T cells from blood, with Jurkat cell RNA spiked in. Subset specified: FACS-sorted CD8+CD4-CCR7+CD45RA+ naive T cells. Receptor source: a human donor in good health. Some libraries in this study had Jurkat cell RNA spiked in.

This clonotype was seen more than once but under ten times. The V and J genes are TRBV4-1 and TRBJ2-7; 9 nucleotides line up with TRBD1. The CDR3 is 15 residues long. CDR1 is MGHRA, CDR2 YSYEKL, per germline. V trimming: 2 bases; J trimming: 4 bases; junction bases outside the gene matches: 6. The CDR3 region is CASSQKMGQGYEQYF. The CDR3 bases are TGCGCCAGCAGCCAAAAAATGGGACAGGGTTACGAGCAGTACTTC.

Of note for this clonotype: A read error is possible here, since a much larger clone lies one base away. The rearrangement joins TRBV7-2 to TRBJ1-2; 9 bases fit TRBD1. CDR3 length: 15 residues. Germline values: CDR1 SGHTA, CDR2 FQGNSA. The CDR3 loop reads CASSPLLQGALGCTF. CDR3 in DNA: TGTGCCAGCAGCCCATTACTACAGGGGGCGCTTGGCTGCACCTTC.

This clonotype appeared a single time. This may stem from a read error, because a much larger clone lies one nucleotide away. The CDR3 reads CASGLLTGTAKNEKLFF. As DNA, the CDR3 is TGTGCTAGTGGTTTGCTAACCGGGACAGCCAAAAATGAAAAACTGTTTTTT. The chain couples TRBV12-5 to TRBJ1-4, with TRBD1 matching 7 bases. Losses at the gene ends were 2 bases for V and 5 bases for J; bases not matched to a gene: 11. Germline CDR1 reads LGHNT; CDR2 reads FRNRAP. This CDR3 contains 17 residues.

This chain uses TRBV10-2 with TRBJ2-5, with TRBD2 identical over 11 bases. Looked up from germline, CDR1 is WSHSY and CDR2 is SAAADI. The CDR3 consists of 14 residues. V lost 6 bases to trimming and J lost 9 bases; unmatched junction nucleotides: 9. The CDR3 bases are TGCGCCAGCAGAGGGACTAGCGGTGATGGGGCCCAGTACTTC. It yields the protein CASRGTSGDGAQYF.

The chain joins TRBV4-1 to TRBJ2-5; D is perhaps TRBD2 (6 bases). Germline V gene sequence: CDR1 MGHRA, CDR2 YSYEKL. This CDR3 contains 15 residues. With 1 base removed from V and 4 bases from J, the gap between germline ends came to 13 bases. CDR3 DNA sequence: TGCGCCAGCAGCCAAGGTGGGGGGATCGGAGAGACCCAGTACTTC. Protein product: CASSQGGGIGETQYF.

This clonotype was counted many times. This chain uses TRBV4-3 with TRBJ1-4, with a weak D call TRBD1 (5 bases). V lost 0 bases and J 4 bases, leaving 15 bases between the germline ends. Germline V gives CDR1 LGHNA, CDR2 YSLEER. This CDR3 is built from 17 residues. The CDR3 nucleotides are TGCGCCAGCAGCCAAGATTCAGTGGGAGGGGTTAATGAAAAACTGTTTTTT. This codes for CASSQDSVGGVNEKLFF.

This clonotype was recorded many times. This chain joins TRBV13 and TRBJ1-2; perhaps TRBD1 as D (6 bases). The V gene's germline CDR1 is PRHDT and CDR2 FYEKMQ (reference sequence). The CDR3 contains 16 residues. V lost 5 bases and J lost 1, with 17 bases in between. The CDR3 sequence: CASSPMGAVVNYGYTF. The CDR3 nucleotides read TGTGCCAGCAGCCCAATGGGGGCAGTCGTTAACTATGGCTACACCTTC.

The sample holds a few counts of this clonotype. The CDR3 reads CASSVSVLGRDRRDANQPQHF. The CDR3 nucleotides read TGTGCCAGCAGCGTATCGGTCCTGGGCAGGGATAGGAGGGACGCCAATCAGCCCCAGCATTTT. The J gene is TRBJ1-5, the V gene TRBV9; D is perhaps TRBD1 (5 bases). Germline loops: CDR1 SGDLS, CDR2 YYNGEE. The CDR3 consists of 21 residues. V shed 1 base and J shed 3 bases, with 29 bases lying between them.

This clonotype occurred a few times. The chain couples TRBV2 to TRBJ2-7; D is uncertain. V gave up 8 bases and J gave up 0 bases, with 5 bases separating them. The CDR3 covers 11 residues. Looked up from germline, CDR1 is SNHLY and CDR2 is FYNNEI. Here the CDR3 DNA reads TGTGCCAGCGGGGACTCCTACGAGCAGTACTTC. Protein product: CASGDSYEQYF.

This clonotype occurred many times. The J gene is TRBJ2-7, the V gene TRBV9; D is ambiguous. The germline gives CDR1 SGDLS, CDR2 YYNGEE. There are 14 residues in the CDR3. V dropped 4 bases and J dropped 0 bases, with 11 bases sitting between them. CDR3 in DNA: TGTGCCAGCAGCTTAACCCCCAGCTCCTACGAGCAGTACTTC. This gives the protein CASSLTPSSYEQYF.